What follows describes a single T cell receptor beta chain. These data come from a study of blood T cell repertoires in COVID-19. Some clones are missing from TCRdb's copy, which holds only in-frame ones; the method was immunoSEQ multiplex PCR. The sample includes about 290,000 clones, roughly 91% of them seen just once. This CDR3 is built from 14 residues. From germline, CDR1 is LNHNV and CDR2 YYDKDF (reference sequence). V was shortened by 0 bases and J by 4 bases, with 7 bases between the two germline ends. The sequenced sample was peripheral blood. The sequence derives from a man aged 40-50 years with acute or convalescent COVID-19. The rearrangement uses TRBV15 and TRBJ2-1; D possibly corresponds to TRBD1 (6 bases). The CDR3 region has the DNA TGTGCCACCAGCAGAGACAGGGGTTACAATGAGCAGTTCTTC. Protein sequence: CATSRDRGYNEQFF.